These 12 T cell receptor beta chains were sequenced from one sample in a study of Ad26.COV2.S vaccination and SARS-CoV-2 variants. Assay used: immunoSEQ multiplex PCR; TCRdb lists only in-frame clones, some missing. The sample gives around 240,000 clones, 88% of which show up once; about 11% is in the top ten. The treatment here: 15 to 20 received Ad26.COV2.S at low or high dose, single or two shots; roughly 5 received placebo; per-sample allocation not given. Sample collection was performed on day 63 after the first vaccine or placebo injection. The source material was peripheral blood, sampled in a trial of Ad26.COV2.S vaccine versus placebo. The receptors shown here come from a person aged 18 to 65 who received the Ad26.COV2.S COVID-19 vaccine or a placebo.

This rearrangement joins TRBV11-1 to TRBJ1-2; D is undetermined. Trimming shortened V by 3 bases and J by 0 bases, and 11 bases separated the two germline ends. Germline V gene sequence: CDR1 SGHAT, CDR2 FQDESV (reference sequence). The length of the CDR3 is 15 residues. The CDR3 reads CASSLSPDPNYGYTF. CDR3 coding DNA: TGTGCCAGCAGCTTGAGCCCAGACCCTAACTATGGCTACACCTTC. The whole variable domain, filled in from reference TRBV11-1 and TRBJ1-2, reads EAEVAQSPRYKITEKSQAVAFWCDPISGHATLYWYRQILGQGPELLVQFQDESVVDDSQLPKDRFSAERLKGVDSTLKIQPAELGDSAMYLCASSLSPDPNYGYTFGSGTRLTVV.

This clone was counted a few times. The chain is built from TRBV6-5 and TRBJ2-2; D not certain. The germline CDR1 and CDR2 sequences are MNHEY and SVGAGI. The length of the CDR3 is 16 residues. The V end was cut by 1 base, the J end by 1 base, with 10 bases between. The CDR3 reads CASSYFGAWNTGELFF. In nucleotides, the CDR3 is TGTGCCAGCAGTTACTTCGGCGCGTGGAACACCGGGGAGCTGTTTTTT.

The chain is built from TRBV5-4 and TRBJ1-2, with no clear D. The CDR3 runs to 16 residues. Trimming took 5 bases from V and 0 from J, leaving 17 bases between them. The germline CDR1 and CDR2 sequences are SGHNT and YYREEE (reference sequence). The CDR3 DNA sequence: TGTGCCAGCAGTACGAGCCAGCAATGGGCTAACTATGGCTACACCTTC. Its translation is CASSTSQQWANYGYTF.

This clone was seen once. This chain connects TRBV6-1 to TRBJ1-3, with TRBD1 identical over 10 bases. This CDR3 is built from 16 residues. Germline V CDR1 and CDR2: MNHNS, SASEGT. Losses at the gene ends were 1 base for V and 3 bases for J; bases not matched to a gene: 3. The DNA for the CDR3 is TGTGCCAGCAGTGAAGAGACAGGGGGCGGTGGAAACACCATATATTTT. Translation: CASSEETGGGGNTIYF.

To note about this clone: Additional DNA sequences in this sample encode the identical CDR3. As DNA, the CDR3 is TGTGCCAGTAGTCCAGGGTTGAACACTGAAGCTTTCTTT. Amino acid sequence: CASSPGLNTEAFF. This rearrangement joins TRBV19 to TRBJ1-1; tentatively, D is TRBD1 (5 bases). Germline values: CDR1 LNHDA, CDR2 SQIVND (reference sequence). Trimming cost V 5 bases and J 0 bases, with 7 bases left between them. The CDR3 runs to 13 residues.

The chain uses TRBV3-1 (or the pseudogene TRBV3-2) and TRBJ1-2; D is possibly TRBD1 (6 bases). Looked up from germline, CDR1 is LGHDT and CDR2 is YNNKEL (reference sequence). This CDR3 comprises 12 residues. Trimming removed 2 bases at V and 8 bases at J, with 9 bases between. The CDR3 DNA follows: TGTGCCAGCAGCCAAATACAGGGAGGCTACACCTTC. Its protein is CASSQIQGGYTF.

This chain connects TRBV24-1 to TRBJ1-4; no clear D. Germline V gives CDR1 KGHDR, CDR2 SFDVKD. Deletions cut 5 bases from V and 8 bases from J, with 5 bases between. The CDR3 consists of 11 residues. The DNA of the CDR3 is TGTGCCACCAGTGTTGGGGAAAAACTGTTTTTT. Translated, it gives CATSVGEKLFF.

CDR3 protein: CASSLGTVLEQYF. CDR3 bases: TGTGCCAGCAGTTTAGGGACTGTCCTCGAGCAGTACTTC. This chain links TRBV28 with TRBJ2-7; a weak D match, TRBD2 (6 bases). Germline CDR1 is MDHEN and CDR2 is SYDVKM. This CDR3 region has 13 residues. The V gene lost 2 bases and the J gene lost 6 bases, with 11 bases spanning the gap.

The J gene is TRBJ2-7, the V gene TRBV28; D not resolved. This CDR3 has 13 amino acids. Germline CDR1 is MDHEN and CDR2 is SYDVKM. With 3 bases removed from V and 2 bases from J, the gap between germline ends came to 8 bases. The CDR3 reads CASSLQTPYEQYF. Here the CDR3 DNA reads TGTGCCAGCAGTTTGCAGACCCCCTACGAGCAGTACTTC.

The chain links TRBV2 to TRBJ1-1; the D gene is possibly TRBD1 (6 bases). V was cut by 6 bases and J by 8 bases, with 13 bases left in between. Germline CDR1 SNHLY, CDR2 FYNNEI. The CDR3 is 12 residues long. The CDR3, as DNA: TGTGCCAGCAGGCCGGACAGCCTGGAAGCTTTCTTT. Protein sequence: CASRPDSLEAFF.

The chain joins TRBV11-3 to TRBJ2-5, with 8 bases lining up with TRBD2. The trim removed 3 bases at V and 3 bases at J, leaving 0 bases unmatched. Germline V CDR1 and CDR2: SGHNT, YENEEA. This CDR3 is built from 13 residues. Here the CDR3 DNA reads TGTGCCAGCAGCTTCGGGGGGGAAGAGACCCAGTACTTC. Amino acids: CASSFGGEETQYF.

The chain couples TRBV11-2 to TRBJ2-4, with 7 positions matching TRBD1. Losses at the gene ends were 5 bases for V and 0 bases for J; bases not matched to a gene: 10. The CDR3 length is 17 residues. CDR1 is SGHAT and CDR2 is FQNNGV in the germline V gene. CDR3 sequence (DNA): TGTGCCAGCAGCACCGGGACAGACCAATTAGCCAAAAACATTCAGTACTTC. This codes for CASSTGTDQLAKNIQYF.